This passage covers 30 T cell receptor beta chains from one sample sequenced in a study of Ad26.COV2.S vaccination and SARS-CoV-2 variants. Sample treatment: about 20 received Ad26.COV2.S at low or high dose, single or two shots; about 5 received placebo; per-sample allocation not given. Sampling occurred on day 63 after the first vaccine or placebo injection. The protocol was immunoSEQ multiplex PCR, while the TCRdb copy is restricted to in-frame clones and leaves out a portion. The repertoire consists of almost 400,000 clones, with 70% to 90% occurring once and the leading ten covering over 1.5%. This sample comprised peripheral blood, obtained in a trial of Ad26.COV2.S vaccine versus placebo. These receptors came from a person between 18 and 59 years old who received the Ad26.COV2.S COVID-19 vaccine or a placebo.

Here the CDR3 DNA reads TGTGCCAGCAGTTTCGACTTGCAGTTCTTC. It is translated as CASSFDLQFF. This chain links TRBV12-3 or TRBV12-4 with TRBJ2-1; D is uncertain. This CDR3 is built from 10 residues. Trimming cost V 3 bases and J 12 bases, with 6 bases left between them.

The V call is TRBV19, the J call TRBJ2-7, with D perhaps matching TRBD2 (5 bases). The CDR3 is made up of 13 amino acids. V shed 2 bases and J shed 4 bases, with 9 bases lying between them. Germline CDR1 and CDR2: LNHDA and SQIVND (reference sequence). The CDR3 here is CASSIPGLYEQYF. In DNA, the CDR3 is TGTGCCAGTAGTATACCGGGGTTATACGAGCAGTACTTC.

The rearrangement joins TRBV19 to TRBJ2-2; D not certain. The V and J ends lost 3 bases and 1 base respectively, with 6 bases between them. This CDR3 is 14 amino acids long. Germline assignment: CDR1 LNHDA and CDR2 SQIVND (reference sequence). As DNA, the CDR3 is TGTGCCAGTAGTATCTTAGGGAACACCGGGGAGCTGTTTTTT. It yields the protein CASSILGNTGELFF.

The chain uses TRBV2 and TRBJ2-5, with a tentative D call TRBD1 (6 bases). Germline-derived CDR1 and CDR2 are SNHLY and FYNNEI. V shed 8 bases and J shed 4 bases, with 14 bases lying between them. CDR3 length: 13 amino acids. This CDR3 is CASCRQQGETQYF. CDR3 bases: TGTGCCAGCTGCCGCCAACAGGGAGAGACCCAGTACTTC.

The rearrangement uses TRBV16 and TRBJ1-2, with D perhaps TRBD1 (5 bases). The germline CDR1 and CDR2 sequences are KGHSY and FQNENV. The CDR3 consists of 14 residues. Trimming took 0 bases from V and 6 from J, leaving 11 bases between them. CDR3 sequence (DNA): TGTGCCAGCAGCCAATCTGGTCAGGGTGATGGCTACACCTTC. Protein sequence: CASSQSGQGDGYTF.

This clone was counted once. The chain has TRBV28 and TRBJ2-5; 12 bases fit TRBD2. CDR1 is MDHEN and CDR2 is SYDVKM in the germline V gene. The V and J ends lost 2 bases and 6 bases, in that order; junction bases with no gene match: 10. The length of the CDR3 is 17 residues. Written as DNA, the CDR3 is TGTGCCAGCAGTTTAAGAGGGCTAGCGGGAGGGCCGAAGACCCAGTACTTC. The encoded protein is CASSLRGLAGGPKTQYF.

V gene TRBV27 combines with J gene TRBJ1-3, with D uncertain. V was cut by 5 bases and J by 0 bases, with 8 bases left in between. Germline CDR1 and CDR2: MNHEY and SMNVEV (reference sequence). The CDR3 extends over 14 amino acids. For the CDR3, the DNA is TGTGCCAGCAGTGCCCGGATCTCTGGAAACACCATATATTTT. Translated: CASSARISGNTIYF.

This chain connects TRBV6-2 or TRBV6-3 to TRBJ2-2, with D perhaps matching TRBD1 (6 bases). The CDR3 runs 13 residues. Trimming pared 5 bases from V and 4 bases from J, leaving 8 bases between. From germline, CDR1 is MNHEY and CDR2 SVGEGT. The CDR3 spells CASSQTGTGELFF. In DNA form, the CDR3 reads TGTGCCAGCAGTCAGACAGGCACCGGGGAGCTGTTTTTT.

The rearrangement links TRBV5-4 to TRBJ2-1; the match to TRBD2 covers 9 bases. The length of the CDR3 is 14 residues. CDR1 and CDR2 (germline): SGHNT, YYREEE (reference sequence). The V and J ends lost 5 bases and 8 bases, in that order; junction bases with no gene match: 8. DNA for the CDR3: TGTGCCAGCAGAAAGGGACTAGCTGAGGATGAGCAGTTCTTC. Translated, it gives CASRKGLAEDEQFF.

The chain joins TRBV13 to TRBJ2-5; TRBD2 is a possible D gene (6 bases). Germline loops: CDR1 PRHDT, CDR2 FYEKMQ (reference sequence). Trimming took off 5 bases at V and 5 bases at J, with 21 bases between the two ends. The CDR3 sequence is 16 residues long. CDR3 coding DNA: TGTGCCAGCAGCGCCGAATATAGCGGTTCAGGGGAGACCCAGTACTTC. Its protein product is CASSAEYSGSGETQYF.

This chain uses TRBV18 with TRBJ1-1, with 8 bases fitting TRBD1. Per germline, CDR1 KGHSH and CDR2 LQKENI. The trim removed 1 base at V and 7 bases at J, leaving 14 bases unmatched. The CDR3 length is 17 residues. Written as DNA, the CDR3 is TGTGCCAGCTCACCACAGGACAGGGCAACGTCTGGGGTTGAAGCTTTCTTT. Its translation is CASSPQDRATSGVEAFF.

The chain combines TRBV6-5 with TRBJ2-7; D is possibly TRBD2 (7 bases). Germline CDR1 reads MNHEY; CDR2 reads SVGAGI. The CDR3 has 13 residues. Trimming took off 6 bases at V and 5 bases at J, with 14 bases between the two ends. In nucleotides, the CDR3 is TGTGCCAGCAGACTCCAGCGGGACAACGAGCAGTACTTC. It encodes CASRLQRDNEQYF.

V is TRBV19 and J is TRBJ2-7; 8 positions agree with TRBD2. Germline lookup yields CDR1 LNHDA and CDR2 SQIVND (reference sequence). This CDR3 spans 15 amino acids. J was trimmed by 7 bases and V by 3 bases; bases with no gene match: 11. The CDR3 reads CASSMGSGISKEQYF. CDR3 bases: TGTGCCAGTAGTATGGGTAGCGGGATATCGAAAGAGCAGTACTTC.

J is TRBJ1-1 and V is TRBV2, with TRBD1 matching over 7 bases. Per the germline V gene, CDR1 is SNHLY and CDR2 is FYNNEI. The CDR3 has 12 residues. The V gene end was trimmed by 7 bases and the J gene end by 5 bases; junction bases not matched to a gene: 4. The CDR3 loop reads CASTGGRTEAFF. CDR3 in DNA: TGTGCCAGCACAGGGGGACGGACTGAAGCTTTCTTT.

The rearrangement joins TRBV7-9 to TRBJ2-5, with unresolved D. CDR3 length: 16 amino acids. The germline gives CDR1 SEHNR, CDR2 FQNEAQ (reference sequence). V lost 0 bases to trimming and J lost 2 bases, with 13 bases between them. CDR3 bases: TGTGCCAGCAGCTTAGCGCGGCAAGGAACTCAAGAGACCCAGTACTTC. It is translated as CASSLARQGTQETQYF.

This clone appeared once. V gene TRBV4-1 combines with J gene TRBJ2-1; D not resolved. The length of the CDR3 is 13 residues. The V end was cut by 0 bases, the J end by 9 bases, with 9 bases between. Germline-derived CDR1 and CDR2 are MGHRA and YSYEKL. The CDR3 DNA reads as TGCGCCAGCAGCCAAGACGGGCTGGGTGAGCAGTTCTTC. Protein: CASSQDGLGEQFF.

This rearrangement joins TRBV3-1 (or the pseudogene TRBV3-2) to TRBJ1-1; D gene uncertain. Germline loops: CDR1 LGHDT, CDR2 YNNKEL (reference sequence). V was shortened by 1 base and J by 1 base, with 13 bases between the two germline ends. The CDR3 has 16 residues. The CDR3 DNA is TGTGCCAGCAGCCAAGCTCTTTCACAGAAGAACACTGAAGCTTTCTTT. The encoded protein is CASSQALSQKNTEAFF.

This chain joins TRBV5-1 and TRBJ2-1; D remains ambiguous. This CDR3 spans 14 amino acids. The germline gives CDR1 SGHRS, CDR2 YFSETQ. V lost 1 base and J lost 2, with 7 bases in between. In nucleotides, the CDR3 is TGCGCCAGCAGCTTGCAAGGCCCCTACAATGAGCAGTTCTTC. This codes for CASSLQGPYNEQFF.

V is TRBV10-3 and J is TRBJ2-1; 8 nucleotides agree with TRBD2. CDR1 is ENHRY, CDR2 SYGVKD, per germline. The ends lost 0 bases at V and 7 bases at J; junction bases unmatched: 5. The CDR3 sequence is 15 residues long. The CDR3: CAISESIAGPNEQFF. In nucleotides, the CDR3 is TGTGCCATCAGTGAGTCGATAGCGGGACCGAATGAGCAGTTCTTC.

V and J are TRBV6-5 and TRBJ2-7; 7 nucleotides agree with TRBD1. V lost 6 bases and J lost 6; bases outside the gene matches: 11. The CDR3 is 14 residues long. Per germline, CDR1 MNHEY and CDR2 SVGAGI. CDR3 DNA sequence: TGTGCCAGCAGAGAGGGGGCTCGCCCTAGCGAGCAGTACTTC. It encodes CASREGARPSEQYF.

This clone was found a few times. J is TRBJ1-5 and V is TRBV28; D not certain. With 4 bases removed from V and 5 bases from J, the gap between germline ends came to 6 bases. CDR3 length equals 12 residues. Per the germline V gene, CDR1 is MDHEN and CDR2 is SYDVKM. The CDR3 loop is CASSSGDQPQHF. CDR3 nucleotides: TGTGCCAGCAGTTCCGGGGATCAGCCCCAGCATTTT.

The chain employs TRBV28 and TRBJ1-5; D is ambiguous. Germline V CDR1 and CDR2: MDHEN, SYDVKM. There are 16 residues in the CDR3. Deletions cut 1 base from V and 11 bases from J, with 21 bases between. The CDR3 protein is CASSLLATSPGKSQHF. The CDR3 region has the DNA TGTGCCAGCAGTTTATTAGCTACCTCCCCGGGCAAGTCCCAGCATTTT.

V and J are TRBV27 and TRBJ1-2; 8 positions match TRBD1. Germline values: CDR1 MNHEY, CDR2 SMNVEV (reference sequence). V trimming: 5 bases; J trimming: 7 bases; junction bases outside the gene matches: 9. The CDR3 extends over 14 amino acids. CDR3 loop: CASSPGGQAGGYTF. The CDR3 DNA is TGTGCCAGCAGTCCAGGGGGCCAGGCCGGTGGCTACACCTTC.

The V and J genes are TRBV5-1 and TRBJ1-1; D gene unclear. Germline V lookup: CDR1 SGHRS, CDR2 YFSETQ. Trimming left V 0 bases short and J 0 bases short, with 6 bases between. The CDR3 has 14 residues. The CDR3 nucleotides read TGCGCCAGCAGCTTGGGGCAGATGAACACTGAAGCTTTCTTT. It specifies CASSLGQMNTEAFF.

The chain couples TRBV5-6 to TRBJ1-2, with 7 positions matching TRBD1. V dropped 2 bases and J dropped 8; count of bases not matched to a gene: 9. Looked up from germline, CDR1 is SGHDT and CDR2 is YYEEEE. CDR3 length equals 14 residues. The CDR3 DNA reads TGTGCCAGCAGCTTCGGGGACAGTCTTTGGGGCTACACCTTC. Protein product: CASSFGDSLWGYTF.

The chain couples TRBV19 to TRBJ1-1, with D possibly matching TRBD1 (5 bases). The V end lost 4 bases, the J end lost 5 bases, and 11 bases lay between the germline ends. Germline assignment: CDR1 LNHDA and CDR2 SQIVND (reference sequence). CDR3 size: 13 residues. The CDR3 spells CASSTGSRTEAFF. CDR3 nucleotide sequence: TGTGCCAGTAGTACAGGGTCGAGGACTGAAGCTTTCTTT.

In DNA form, the CDR3 reads TGTGCCAGCAGCGTAGAGGCGGGCCCTTACGAGCAGTACTTC. Protein product: CASSVEAGPYEQYF. This chain joins TRBV9 and TRBJ2-7; TRBD2 might be the D (5 bases). This CDR3 spans 14 amino acids. V lost 0 bases and J lost 4, with 11 bases in between. Germline CDR1 and CDR2: SGDLS and YYNGEE. The full variable domain, in which reference TRBV9 and TRBJ2-7 provide the parts outside the CDR3, is DSGVTQTPKHLITATGQRVTLRCSPRSGDLSVYWYQQSLDQGLQFLIQYYNGEERAKGNILERFSAQQFPDLHSELNLSSLELGDSALYFCASSVEAGPYEQYFGPGTRLTVT.

Notes on this clone: This specimen includes other DNA sequences encoding the same CDR3. The rearrangement joins TRBV5-1 to TRBJ2-1; 7 nucleotides match TRBD2. The CDR3 loop spans 14 amino acids. V was clipped by 0 bases and J by 7 bases; unmatched bases: 4. The germline gives CDR1 SGHRS, CDR2 YFSETQ. The CDR3 DNA sequence: TGCGCCAGCAGCTTGGGTGGTAGCGGGAATGAGCAGTTCTTC. Residues: CASSLGGSGNEQFF.

The chain uses TRBV7-9 and TRBJ1-1, with 8 bases aligning to TRBD1. From germline, CDR1 is SEHNR and CDR2 FQNEAQ (reference sequence). The CDR3 is 13 residues long. Trimming cost V 6 bases and J 4 bases; bases outside gene matches: 4. This CDR3 is CASRWTGSTEAFF. The CDR3, as DNA: TGTGCCAGCAGGTGGACAGGGAGCACTGAAGCTTTCTTT.

V and J are TRBV7-3 and TRBJ2-1; 9 bases line up with TRBD2. Germline CDR1 reads SGHTA; CDR2 reads FQGTGA. With 4 bases clipped from V and 2 bases from J, the junction kept 3 bases outside the gene matches. This CDR3 is built from 15 residues. The CDR3 nucleotides read TGTGCCAGCAGCTGGGTAGCGGGAGCCTACAATGAGCAGTTCTTC. It translates to CASSWVAGAYNEQFF.